This TCR beta chain was obtained from a study of T cell responses to AZD1222 COVID-19 vaccine. TCRdb's copy holds only in-frame clones and misses some; the assay was immunoSEQ multiplex PCR. The table shows over 100,000 clones, with about 80% occurring only once. This CDR3 region has 15 residues. V dropped 5 bases and J dropped 4; count of bases not matched to a gene: 5. In germline, CDR1 is MDHEN, CDR2 SYDVKM. The clonotype originates from an adult in good health. This chain uses TRBV28 with TRBJ2-7, with 13 bases aligning to TRBD2. The sequencing here drew on peripheral blood, taken on day 0 of AZD1222 vaccination. CDR3 residues: CASSPGTSGIYEQYF. The CDR3 coding sequence is TGTGCCAGCAGTCCGGGGACTAGCGGGATATACGAGCAGTACTTC.